This T cell receptor (beta chain) emerged from a study of T cells in Graves' hyperthyroidism and ophthalmopathy (dated by TCRdb to about 2019). Broadly, across the study: Peripheral blood samples were taken at the time of initial diagnosis, prior to any treatment. To identify distinguishing TCR V-J signatures, a discovery cohort of 90 to 100 patients was used, comprising 40 to 45 with Graves' ophthalmopathy and around 60 with stable Graves' hyperthyroidism. Prospective prediction of ophthalmopathy was tested in an independent validation cohort consisting of 18 to 20 hyperthyroidism patients and 15 to 17 patients who later progressed to ophthalmopathy. For training and testing, the 100 or so patients in the discovery cohort were randomly divided in a 7:3 ratio. Thyroid tissue and blood T-cell repertoires from six or seven Graves' hyperthyroidism patients were also compared in the study. After sampling, hyperthyroidism patients received methimazole starting at 30 mg daily, and ophthalmopathy patients received high-dose intravenous methylprednisolone. TCR Vbeta CDR3 sequencing of approximately 140 peripheral blood samples (approximately 44 ophthalmopathy, around 80 hyperthyroidism and some 17 progressor patients) is reported in the paper.

This clonotype appeared a few times. No cognate antigen has been identified for it. No base-level quality is on record; no much larger clone is a single base apart. The TCR beta CDR3 regions were amplified from the RNA transcripts. A first-round RT-PCR of the TCR CDR3 used the HTBI primer set with the Qiagen OneStep RT-PCR kit. A second multiplex PCR round built the libraries, followed by size selection and purification. Paired-end sequencing of the libraries was performed with 100 bp reads on an Illumina HiSeq2000. The original methods were these. SOAPnuke was used to process the raw data, with reads discarded if the reads contained adapters or uncalled bases, had a mean Phred below 15, or lacked an exact constant-primer or identifier match. COPE v1.2.5 was used to merge high-quality paired reads, and clonotypes were defined as unique nucleotide sequences. Clonotypes were aligned to IMGT TRBV, TRBD and TRBJ reference segments using MiTCR v1.1. The analysis included only V-J combinations with a frequency above 0.0001, which together covered approximately 99% of the repertoires. The TCS score was defined as the ratio of F50 (clonal expansion) to E x V (chaos), calculated using BLOSUM62-based TCRdist between CDR3 peptides within each V-J. Welch's t-statistics and random forest reduced around 520 V-J features to some 14, which were used in a naive Bayes classifier (R e1071). TCRdb took the public reads, trimmed them with fastp at Q25, ran MiXCR for clone calling and kept in-frame beta chains. Rows with one shared CDR3 protein collapse into an entry with the most common genes and DNA. V and J calls and clone size were set by TCRdb, not the authors. Recorded for this sample are about 460,000 distinct CDR3 sequences; roughly 23% of them occurred a single time. Around 47% of the sample is taken by the ten largest.

Ophthalmopathy patients had moderately to severely active disease, Clinical Activity Score of at least 3, NOSPECS grade of at least 4, and duration under 3 months. Exclusion was applied to patients with uncontrolled infections, other autoimmune diseases, pregnancy or lactation. Diagnoses were based on clinical symptoms, serum thyroxine and TRAb, thyroid ultrasound and orbital computed tomography. PBMCs were separated from about 10 ml of fresh peripheral blood using Ficoll-Paque density gradient centrifugation. Trizol reagent was used to extract total RNA, and RNA quality was then checked on an Agilent 2100 Bioanalyzer. Counted from cysteine to phenylalanine, this CDR3 has 15 amino acids. Left in the record is the CDR3 DNA by itself, 45 bases read in frame from the first base. Per the germline V gene, SGDLS is the CDR1 and YYNGEE is the CDR2. The germline V and J ends show losses of 4 bases and 2 bases respectively, and no gene match explains 4 bases of the junction.

Paper-wide results and their limitations: Blood samples also contained most of the expanded thyroid clonotypes (frequency above 0.001), which suggests that blood repertoires may reflect thyroid immune responses. In validation, the model predicted progression to ophthalmopathy a median of about 6.5 months before onset, with over 55% sensitivity and around 76% specificity. No statistical method was used to set the sample size in advance, and investigators knew the group allocation. Ophthalmopathy was separated from stable hyperthyroidism by a 13 V-J signature model, with 85% to 90% sensitivity and approximately 84% specificity obtained in cross-validation and 80%/75% obtained in testing.

The V gene is TRBV9 and the J gene is TRBJ2-3, with 10 bases in between that match TRBD2. The TCR originated in a woman in her seventies with Graves' ophthalmopathy. Input material: blood. The sequenced DNA is TGTGCCAGCAGCCGAGGACTAGCGGACACAGATACGCAGTATTTT. This translates into CASSRGLADTDTQYF.